This T cell receptor (beta chain) came from a study of T cell responses to AZD1222 COVID-19 vaccine. Study-level results: Vaccine-related CD4 TCRs covered spike, predominating at 160-218 and 743-854. It should be noted that donors were predominantly white British and more often female, and clonal diversity was possibly underestimated. Sampled repertoires all dated from after the peak T cell response.

TCRdb keeps only in-frame clones here, not all; method: immunoSEQ multiplex PCR. This table holds 200,000 or so clones, approximately 91% found once. This clone is judged medium-sized. What it recognizes is unknown. Other DNA sequences in the sample encode the same CDR3. This clonotype was obtained from an adult in good health. Sequenced here: peripheral blood, sampled on day 0 of AZD1222 vaccination.

This CDR3 reads CASSLVQGNNSPLHF. The CDR3 DNA is TGCGCCAGCAGCTTGGTTCAGGGAAACAATTCACCCCTCCACTTT. The genes are TRBV5-1 and TRBJ1-6, with TRBD1 as a possible D gene (5 bases). Germline V gives CDR1 SGHRS, CDR2 YFSETQ. CDR3 length equals 15 residues. Between the trimmed V and J ends, which lost 0 bases and 7 bases, there was a span of 11 bases.